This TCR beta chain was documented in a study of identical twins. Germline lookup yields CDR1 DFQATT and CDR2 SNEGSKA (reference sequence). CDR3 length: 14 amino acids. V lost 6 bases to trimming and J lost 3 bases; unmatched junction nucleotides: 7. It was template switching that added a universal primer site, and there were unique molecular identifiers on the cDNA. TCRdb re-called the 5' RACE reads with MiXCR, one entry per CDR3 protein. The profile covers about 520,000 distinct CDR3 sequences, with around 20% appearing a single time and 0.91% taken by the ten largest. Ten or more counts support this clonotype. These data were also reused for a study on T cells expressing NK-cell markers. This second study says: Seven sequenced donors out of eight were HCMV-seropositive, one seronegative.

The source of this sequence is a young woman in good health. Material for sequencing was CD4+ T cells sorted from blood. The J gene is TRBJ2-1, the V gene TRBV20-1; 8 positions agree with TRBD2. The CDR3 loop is CSASGGAVYNEQFF. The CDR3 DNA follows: TGCAGTGCCTCCGGGGGGGCGGTCTACAATGAGCAGTTCTTC.